Each of the 9 T cell receptor beta chains below was sequenced from the same sample in a study of T cell clonality in common variable immunodeficiency. Notes on the study in general: Reportedly, TCR beta sequences from common variable immunodeficiency showed fewer deletions and N-nucleotide insertions.

TCRdb keeps only in-frame clones here, not all; method: immunoSEQ multiplex PCR. The repertoire consists of about 30,000 clones, none detected only once. For these receptors, no antigen is known. What was sequenced was peripheral blood mononuclear cells. The receptors here all came from a human donor with common variable immunodeficiency.

This clone was recorded a few times. Read sequence stops 3 residues before the CDR3 end, and the germline J gene provides the missing end. This chain connects TRBV7-6 to TRBJ2-1; weak D call: TRBD2 (5 bases). The V and J ends lost 1 base and 6 bases respectively, with 10 bases between them. The CDR3 loop spans 14 amino acids. Germline-derived CDR1 and CDR2 are SGHVS and FNYEAQ. Partial CDR3 DNA: TGTGCCAGCAGCTTAGAGGTCCGGGGCAATGAG. Its protein is CASSLEVRGNE. The complete CDR3 reads CASSLEVRGNEQFF.

This clone has just a few counts. Read coverage stops 3 residues before the CDR3 terminus; the germline J gene supplies the remainder. The chain carries TRBV23-1 and TRBJ2-7; TRBD1 matches at 7 bases. TRBV23-1 is annotated as an ORF whose role is uncertain. V lost 3 bases to trimming and J lost 4 bases; unmatched junction nucleotides: 9. The CDR3 totals 15 residues. CDR3 sequence reads: CASSHSDRARYEQYF. The sequenced part of the CDR3 DNA is TGCGCCAGCAGTCACTCCGACAGGGCTAGATACGAG.

This clone has ten or more counts. Sequencing ends 3 residues short of the CDR3 end; the germline J gene provides the rest. This chain links TRBV9 with TRBJ2-1; D unclear. Germline CDR1 reads SGDLS; CDR2 reads YYNGEE. V dropped 0 bases and J dropped 7 bases, with 5 bases sitting between them. The CDR3 is 12 amino acids. The CDR3 loop is CASSVAENEQFF. The CDR3 bases that were read are TGTGCCAGCAGCGTAGCAGAAAATGAG.

This clone was recorded at least ten times. The read falls 3 residues short of the CDR3 end, and the missing part is taken from the germline J gene. The chain recombines TRBV20-1 with TRBJ2-5, with 7 bases fitting TRBD1. There are 15 residues in the CDR3. V lost 5 bases to trimming and J lost 0 bases; unmatched junction nucleotides: 9. Germline assignment: CDR1 DFQATT and CDR2 SNEGSKA (reference sequence). Partial CDR3 DNA: TGCAGTGCTCGACCGGGACAGAGAAACCAAGAGACC. Translating it yields CSARPGQRNQET. The whole CDR3 protein reads CSARPGQRNQETQYF.

This clone was recorded many times. With the read ending 3 residues before the CDR3 end, the germline J gene is used to fill in that end. This sequence joins TRBV30 and TRBJ1-1; D unclear. Trimming removed 3 bases at V and 2 bases at J, with 10 bases between. This CDR3 comprises 13 residues. Germline assignment: CDR1 GTSNPN and CDR2 SVGIG (reference sequence). CDR3 bases read: TGTGCCTGGAGATTAGGGTTCAACACTGAA. Translating gives CAWRLGFNTE. The whole CDR3 sequence reads CAWRLGFNTEAFF.

A few counts support this clone. CDR3 bases read: TGCAGTGCTAGAAAGACAGGGTTGGATGAG. The encoded protein is CSARKTGLDE. The complete CDR3 sequence is CSARKTGLDEQFF. The rearrangement uses TRBV20-1 and TRBJ2-1; 7 bases line up with TRBD1. The sequenced fragment ends 3 residues before the CDR3 boundary, so the rest is inferred from the germline J gene. CDR1 is DFQATT, CDR2 SNEGSKA, per germline (reference sequence). V shed 2 bases and J 8 bases; nucleotides not matched to a gene: 6. There are 13 residues in the CDR3.

A word on this clone: The read falls 3 residues short of the CDR3 end, and the missing part is taken from the germline J gene. The V gene is TRBV30, the J gene TRBJ1-2, with a possible D match to TRBD1 (5 bases). CDR1 GTSNPN and CDR2 SVGIG come from the germline V gene (reference sequence). The CDR3 sequence is 14 residues long. Trimming removed 5 bases from V and 4 bases from J, with 17 bases in between. CDR3 bases read: TGTGCCTGGCCCTCCGGGGGGGAACCCTATGGC. Translated, it gives CAWPSGGEPYG. The whole CDR3 sequence is CAWPSGGEPYGYTF.

As to this clone: The read stops 3 residues short of the end of the CDR3; the missing end is completed from the germline J gene. The chain uses TRBV7-3 and TRBJ2-7; 7 bases map to TRBD2. The CDR3 totals 14 residues. V was pared by 8 bases and J by 1 base, with 8 bases of the junction left unmatched. Germline CDR1 and CDR2: SGHTA and FQGTGA. The CDR3 region is CASSPGGGSYEQYF. CDR3 DNA, as far as it was read: TGTGCCAGCTCCCCGGGCGGGGGTTCCTACGAG. The full variable domain, completed using reference TRBV7-3 and TRBJ2-7, is GAGVSQTPSNKVTEKGKYVELRCDPISGHTALYWYRQSLGQGPEFLIYFQGTGAADDSGLPNDRFFAVRPEGSVSTLKIQRTERGDSAVYLCASSPGGGSYEQYFGPGTRLTVT.

The sample holds a few counts of this clone. Coverage ceases 3 residues before the CDR3 finishes, and the germline J gene fills in the end. This chain links TRBV6-2 or TRBV6-3 with TRBJ1-5, with 7 bases identical to TRBD1. CDR1 MNHEY and CDR2 SVGEGT come from the germline V gene. V trimming: 10 bases; J trimming: 5 bases; junction bases outside the gene matches: 8. The CDR3 has 13 residues. CDR3 loop: CATSDRRDQPQHF. The sequenced part of the CDR3 DNA is TGTGCCACCTCGGACAGGAGGGATCAGCCC.